This T cell receptor (beta chain) was sequenced for a study of T cells in Graves' hyperthyroidism and ophthalmopathy. Overall study results and limits: The majority of expanded thyroid clonotypes above 0.001 also appeared in blood.

This clonotype came up many times. Its specificity is not known. It is unclear where the CDR3 begins or ends on the DNA, so no DNA is shown, and the CDR3 is as TCRdb lists it. The TCR beta CDR3 regions underwent amplification using RNA transcripts as the source. Using the HTBI primer set, a first-round RT-PCR was run on the TCR CDR3. TCRdb ran MiXCR on the multiplex PCR reads and lists one entry per CDR3 protein. The sample records around 400,000 distinct CDR3 sequences, about 15% being singletons. Criteria for exclusion of patients were uncontrolled infection, other autoimmune disease, pregnancy or lactation. The length of the CDR3 is 16 amino acids, counting both ends. The germline CDR1 and CDR2 sequences are MDHEN and SYDVKM.

The sample was blood. The chain carries TRBV28 and TRBJ2-3; TRBD2 is the table's D call, not checked against the DNA. This clonotype was obtained from an older woman with Graves' ophthalmopathy. The chain's CDR3 is CASSTSGLAGSDTQYF.